This T cell receptor (beta chain) comes out of a study of shared clonotypes between healthy human individuals (dated by TCRdb to 2020 to 2021). Notes on the research overall: Two women and three men aged 18 to 49 years were included in the cohort. Per donor, three plates each were used for CD4 naive and CD4 memory, two for CD8 naive, and one for CD8 memory. To estimate repertoire size and how much clonotypes are shared between individuals, the study performed deep sequencing of blood TCR repertoires from a few healthy adults. To increase sequencing depth and limit assay-specific biases, TCR repertoire library preparation and sequencing were carried out by different laboratories using diverse techniques. Between about 0.8 and 9 billion PBMCs per donor were obtained by leukapheresis. Paper-wide results and their limitations: Sampling was limited to blood, and TCR repertoires in tissue likely differ from TCR repertoires in blood. Compared with non-shared clonotypes, clonotypes shared by all four sorted-subset donors had higher generation probabilities. Naive subsets generally had larger estimated clonotype richness than memory subsets. Because the study included a small number of donors, the genetic and exposure-history diversity represented was limited. Even with the large sequencing depth, rarefaction of the sorted-subset datasets indicated that sequencing was incomplete. Pairwise subsampling led to the expectation that sequencing depth would affect the degree of clonotype sharing among donors. Across several donors, around 5% of naive CD4, approximately 4% of naive CD8, 2.3% of memory CD4, and approximately 0.4% of memory CD8 clonotypes were shared.

V is cut by 0 bases and J by 10 bases, and the space between the germline ends is 31 bases. The cysteine opens and the phenylalanine closes a CDR3 of 19 amino acids. Only the CDR3 DNA stays, 57 bases, in frame from base 1. Taken from the germline V gene, the CDR1 and CDR2 loops are SGHNT and YENEEA. As for this clone: Its cognate antigen has yet to be identified. It has no much larger one-base neighbor in the sample; base qualities were not kept.

TCR CDR3 regions were amplified from genomic DNA by multiplex PCR using the deep immunoSEQ assay. For each cell subset, the extracted genomic DNA was distributed evenly across all wells of several immunoSEQ 96-well plates, and each plate served as one replicate. Each replicate PCR for sorted subsets received about 220 ng genomic DNA, equal to roughly 29,000 T cell genomes. The purified libraries were quantified using a Qubit 3.0 fluorometer, sized with a Bioanalyzer 2100, and then quantified again using the KAPA Library Quantification kit. Each immunoSEQ 96-well plate was sequenced on its own single-read 150-cycle Illumina NextSeq 550 flow cell. Regarding the original processing steps: Because the immunoSEQ output held only junctional sequences and lacked quality scores, the filtering could not match the filtering applied to full-length reads. To assign V/J genes and CDR3, sequences were annotated using PyIR, a Python wrapper for IgBLAST v1.9, with IMGT germline references. Reads with weak V/J assignments (E-value above 1e-6), missing CDR3, stop codons, out-of-frame junctions, or ambiguous translated residues were removed. V3J clonotypes were defined by identical inferred V gene, J gene, and CDR3 amino acid sequence. Percentage overlap between repertoires was computed as shared unique clonotypes divided by the size of the smaller repertoire. RTK rarefaction, the Chao1 estimator, and Recon v2.1 estimates of unobserved clonotypes were used to assess repertoire richness. Generation probabilities were computed with OLGA for all TCRbeta clonotypes obtained by the gDNA method from several donors. TCRdb stores this immuneACCESS table with in-frame sequences only. Part of the clones is absent; in the studies checked, under half of the shortfall reflects unresolved V genes, and no reason is known for the rest. From that table come the V and J calls and clone size; the DNA was used to work out D and trimming. The sample includes over a million clones, with around 98.5% observed a single time. Clones ranked in the top ten supply approximately 0.4% of the sample.

Healthy HIV-negative adults with no recently reported acute infections or vaccinations were included as donors. All donors were Caucasian adults living in Nashville, Tennessee, USA. CD4+ T cells were enriched by magnetic negative selection; naive cells were then positively selected on CD45RA, and the negative fraction formed the memory subset. Blood was obtained by leukapheresis, after which PBMCs were separated by Ficoll-Histopaque density gradient centrifugation and cryopreserved in liquid nitrogen vapor phase. Purity and quantity of every magnetically sorted T cell population were checked by analytical flow cytometry. Genomic DNA was isolated from each sorted fraction and quantified by UV absorbance on a Nanodrop 2000c.

Sequenced sample: naive CD4+ T cells sorted from blood. According to the study, the label for this sample's cell subset or site signals: CD45RA+ positively selected. The chain was built from TRBV11-3 and TRBJ2-7; too little of a D gene remains to name it. The receptor was isolated from a young man in good health. The DNA is as follows: TGTGCCAGCAGCTTAGATTCGACCGAGCCTCGTAGGGCGCCGGTCGGCCAGTACTTC. Its protein product is CASSLDSTEPRRAPVGQYF. The full variable domain, with segments outside the CDR3 supplied by the reference TRBV11-3 and TRBJ2-7 proteins, appears as EAGVVQSPRYKIIEKKQPVAFWCNPISGHNTLYWYLQNLGQGPELLIRYENEEAVDDSQLPKDRFSAERLKGVDSTLKIQPAELGDSAVYLCASSLDSTEPRRAPVGQYFGPGTRLTVT.